This T cell receptor beta chain emerged from a study of blood T cell repertoires in COVID-19. Study information: Samples taken during acute and convalescent COVID-19 were collected in the United States, Italy and Spain. The analysed material was cDNA or gDNA that came from T cells, B-cell-depleted T cells, or PBMCs.

Original processing notes: Amplification with reference gene primers provided the estimates of nucleated cell counts. The data were produced by immunoSEQ multiplex PCR, yet TCRdb's version contains in-frame clones alone and is incomplete. That table furnishes V, J and clone size, whereas the DNA furnished D and trimming. The sample contains under 300,000 clones, approximately 80% of which appear only once. Germline V gene lookup returns CDR1 SGHRS and CDR2 YFSETQ. The V segment lost 2 bases and the J segment 6 bases; nucleotides outside the gene matches: 13. The CDR3 totals 17 residues. The rearrangement links TRBV5-1 to TRBJ2-3; TRBD2 matches 9 bases. The clonotype comes from a woman in her sixties or seventies with active or convalescent COVID-19. The sample was peripheral blood. CDR3 bases: TGCGCCAGCAGCTTACTAGGCGGGGGGGGGATGGCCGATACGCAGTATTTT. Translation: CASSLLGGGGMADTQYF.